This TCR beta chain was identified during a study of blood T cell repertoires in COVID-19. At the level of the study: The United States, Italy and Spain were the sources of the acute and convalescent COVID-19 samples.

In the authors' methods: Amplified reference gene primers provided the basis for estimating nucleated cell counts. Sequenced by immunoSEQ multiplex PCR; TCRdb stores in-frame clones only, minus some. The DNA was the basis for D and trimming; V, J and clone size are from that table. The sample holds roughly 120,000 clones, about 80% seen once. J gave up 4 bases and V 4 bases, and 14 bases lay outside the gene matches. The CDR3 spans 17 residues. CDR1 SGHNT and CDR2 YYREEE come from the germline V gene (reference sequence). The chain is built from TRBV5-4 and TRBJ2-7, with 10 positions matching TRBD1. Sequenced material: peripheral blood. The receptor was derived from an elderly woman with acute or convalescent COVID-19. The CDR3 DNA sequence: TGTGCCAGCAGCCAGGGACAGGGGAGTAAGGGGCTTTACGAGCAGTACTTC. Its protein product is CASSQGQGSKGLYEQYF.